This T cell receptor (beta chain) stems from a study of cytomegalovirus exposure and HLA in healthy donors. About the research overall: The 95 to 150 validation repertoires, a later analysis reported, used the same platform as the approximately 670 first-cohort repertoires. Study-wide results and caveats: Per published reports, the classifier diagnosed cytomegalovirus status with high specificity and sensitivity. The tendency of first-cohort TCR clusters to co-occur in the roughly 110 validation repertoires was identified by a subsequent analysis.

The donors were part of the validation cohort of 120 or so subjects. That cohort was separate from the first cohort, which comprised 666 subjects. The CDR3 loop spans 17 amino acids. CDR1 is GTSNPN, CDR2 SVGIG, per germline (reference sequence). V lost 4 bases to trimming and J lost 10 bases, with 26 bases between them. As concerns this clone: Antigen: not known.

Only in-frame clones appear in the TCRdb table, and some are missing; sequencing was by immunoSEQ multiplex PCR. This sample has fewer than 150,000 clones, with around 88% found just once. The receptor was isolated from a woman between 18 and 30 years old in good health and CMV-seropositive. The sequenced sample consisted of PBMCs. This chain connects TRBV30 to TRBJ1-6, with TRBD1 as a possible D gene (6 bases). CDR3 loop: CAWTTGGSYSRGSPLHF. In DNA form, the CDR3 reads TGTGCCTGGACCACCGGAGGATCTTACTCAAGGGGGTCACCCCTCCACTTT. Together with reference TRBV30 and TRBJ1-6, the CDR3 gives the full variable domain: SQTIHQWPATLVQPVGSPLSLECTVEGTSNPNLYWYRQAAGRGLQLLFYSVGIGQISSEVPQNLSASRPQDRQFILSSKKLLLSDSGFYLCAWTTGGSYSRGSPLHFGNGTRLTVT.